This passage covers 21 T cell receptor beta chains from one sample sequenced in a study of T cell repertoires in cytomegalovirus infection. MiXCR, run by TCRdb on the reads, gives a single entry per CDR3 protein. This repertoire shows about 52,000 distinct CDR3 sequences, roughly a fifth found once; its top ten account for roughly 75%. Their recognized antigens are unknown. The sample consisted of CD8+ T cells from cultured PBMCs, taken from culture after CMV antigen stimulation. These receptor sequences come from a human donor in good health (CMV status not recorded). Some clones in this sample may be carry-over from other donors' samples.

J is TRBJ2-1 and V is TRBV29-1; 10 nucleotides agree with TRBD2. This CDR3 spans 18 amino acids. V dropped 1 base and J dropped 0; count of bases not matched to a gene: 9. CDR1 is SQVTM and CDR2 is ANQGSEA in the germline V gene. The DNA for the CDR3 is TGCAGCGTTGAAGGCCTAGCGGGGGCCTCTAGCTCCTACAATGAGCAGTTCTTC. Amino acids: CSVEGLAGASSSYNEQFF.

This sequence joins TRBV19 and TRBJ2-2, with D possibly being TRBD2 (5 bases). Germline-derived CDR1 and CDR2 are LNHDA and SQIVND (reference sequence). Trimming left V 6 bases short and J 1 base short, with 9 bases between. The CDR3 length is 14 residues. CDR3 amino acids: CASRPDLNTGELFF. For the CDR3, the DNA is TGTGCCAGTAGGCCGGACTTGAACACCGGGGAGCTGTTTTTT.

Only a few counts were recorded for this clonotype. This chain uses TRBV7-6 with TRBJ2-1; D is possibly TRBD2 (7 bases). There are 16 residues in the CDR3. V lost 2 bases to trimming and J lost 4 bases, with 15 bases between them. Germline V lookup: CDR1 SGHVS, CDR2 FNYEAQ. The CDR3 here is CASSLRSAGAYNEQFF. In DNA form, the CDR3 reads TGTGCCAGCAGCTTACGGTCCGCGGGGGCGTACAATGAGCAGTTCTTC. Full variable domain (remainder filled in from reference TRBV7-6 and TRBJ2-1): GAGVSQSPRYKVTKRGQDVALRCDPISGHVSLYWYRQALGQGPEFLTYFNYEAQQDKSGLPNDRFSAERPEGSISTLTIQRTEQRDSAMYRCASSLRSAGAYNEQFFGPGTRLTVL.

This clonotype was observed a few times. This chain links TRBV7-2 with TRBJ2-5; 9 nucleotides line up with TRBD1. With V trimmed by 2 bases and J by 5 bases, 9 bases remained unmatched. The CDR3 spans 16 residues. Germline assignment: CDR1 SGHTA and CDR2 FQGNSA. CDR3 DNA: TGTGCCAGCAGCTTAAATCGGGACAGGGAGAAGGAGACCCAGTACTTC. Residues: CASSLNRDREKETQYF.

V is TRBV9 and J is TRBJ1-2; TRBD1 aligns across 7 bases. V shed 4 bases, J shed 5 bases, and the junction held 17 bases outside the gene matches. The CDR3 has 17 residues. Germline V gene data show CDR1 as SGDLS and CDR2 as YYNGEE. CDR3 nucleotides: TGTGCCAGCAGCCCCATCTTTGGACAGGAAGATGCGTATGGCTACACCTTC. The encoded protein is CASSPIFGQEDAYGYTF.

The chain links TRBV9 to TRBJ2-5; D is possibly TRBD1 or TRBD2 (7 bases each). Trimming cost V 4 bases and J 5 bases, with 18 bases left between them. The CDR3 contains 15 residues. Per the germline V gene, CDR1 is SGDLS and CDR2 is YYNGEE. The CDR3: CASSMGGGLRETQYF. Here the CDR3 DNA reads TGTGCCAGCAGCATGGGAGGGGGCCTCAGGGAGACCCAGTACTTC.

The chain has TRBV28 and TRBJ1-1; TRBD1 is a possible D gene (5 bases). Germline-derived CDR1 and CDR2 are MDHEN and SYDVKM. The germline V and J ends were trimmed by 6 bases and 1 base, with 12 bases remaining between them. The CDR3 totals 14 residues. This CDR3 reads CASSHGRGNTEAFF. CDR3 nucleotide sequence: TGTGCCAGCAGCCACGGTAGGGGGAACACTGAAGCTTTCTTT.

The gene calls are TRBV12-5 and TRBJ2-7; D may be TRBD1 or TRBD2 (5 bases each). The length of the CDR3 is 17 residues. The germline gives CDR1 LGHNT, CDR2 FRNRAP. The germline V and J ends were trimmed by 0 bases and 3 bases, with 18 bases remaining between them. This CDR3 is CASGLVTSLWGNYEQYF. The CDR3 DNA reads TGTGCTAGTGGTTTGGTAACCTCGCTTTGGGGGAACTACGAGCAGTACTTC.

This clonotype was recorded at least ten times. The gene calls are TRBV7-8 and TRBJ1-5; 8 nucleotides agree with TRBD1. CDR3 length: 15 residues. The J segment lost 1 base and the V segment lost 1 base, leaving 0 bases of the junction unmatched. Germline V gives CDR1 SGHVS, CDR2 FQNEAQ. The CDR3 DNA sequence: TGTGCCAGCAGCTTAGGGACAGGGAGCAATCAGCCCCAGCATTTT. Translating it yields CASSLGTGSNQPQHF.

This clonotype was seen a few times. The rearrangement uses TRBV12-3 or TRBV12-4 and TRBJ2-7; 7 bases agree with TRBD1. The CDR3 spans 15 residues. The V segment lost 5 bases and the J segment 3 bases; nucleotides outside the gene matches: 10. DNA for the CDR3: TGTGCCAGCAGTCCACCGACAGGGATTGTCTACGAGCAGTACTTC. Translated: CASSPPTGIVYEQYF.

This clonotype has only a few counts. The chain uses TRBV6-1 and TRBJ2-3, with TRBD1 matching 9 bases. This CDR3 comprises 16 residues. Unmatched junction bases numbered 7, after V lost 3 bases and J lost 3 bases. Looked up from germline, CDR1 is MNHNS and CDR2 is SASEGT. CDR3 sequence (DNA): TGTGCCAGCAGTGAGCCCTCGGGACAGGGAACAGATACGCAGTATTTT. This gives the protein CASSEPSGQGTDTQYF.

Only a few counts were recorded for this clonotype. The chain has TRBV19 and TRBJ2-2, with no clear D. CDR1 and CDR2 (germline): LNHDA, SQIVND (reference sequence). The CDR3 sequence is 12 residues long. V shed 3 bases and J shed 5 bases, with 4 bases lying between them. CDR3 loop: CASSIGTGELFF. CDR3 sequence (DNA): TGTGCCAGTAGTATTGGTACCGGGGAGCTGTTTTTT. Looking up the rest from reference TRBV19 and TRBJ2-2 gives the full variable domain: DGGITQSPKYLFRKEGQNVTLSCEQNLNHDAMYWYRQDPGQGLRLIYYSQIVNDFQKGDIAEGYSVSREKKESFPLTVTSAQKNPTAFYLCASSIGTGELFFGEGSRLTVL.

This clonotype was counted only a few times. This chain joins TRBV7-6 and TRBJ1-1; D call uncertain. CDR1 is SGHVS, CDR2 FNYEAQ, per germline. With 5 bases removed from V and 1 base from J, the gap between germline ends came to 8 bases. The CDR3 consists of 13 residues. The DNA for the CDR3 is TGTGCCAGCAGCGATACAGCGAACACTGAAGCTTTCTTT. Translating it yields CASSDTANTEAFF.

V is TRBV7-9 and J is TRBJ2-7; 9 bases align to TRBD1. CDR1 is SEHNR, CDR2 FQNEAQ, per germline (reference sequence). There are 17 residues in the CDR3. V shed 5 bases and J 6 bases; nucleotides not matched to a gene: 17. The DNA of the CDR3 is TGTGCCAGCAGCCCCGCGGTAGGAGGAGGGACAGGGTTCGAGCAGTACTTC. It yields the protein CASSPAVGGGTGFEQYF.

This chain connects TRBV6-2 or TRBV6-3 to TRBJ2-5; 12 nucleotides align to TRBD2. Germline V gene sequence: CDR1 MNHEY, CDR2 SVGEGT. V lost 10 bases to trimming and J lost 3 bases; unmatched junction nucleotides: 15. The CDR3 spans 17 residues. In DNA, the CDR3 is TGTGCCACCCCCGGCGGGGCTAGCGGGGGGGCGAAAGAGACCCAGTACTTC. Amino acid sequence: CATPGGASGGAKETQYF.

This clonotype was seen more than once but under ten times. The chain joins TRBV24-1 to TRBJ1-2; D is possibly TRBD1 (5 bases). Trimming shortened V by 5 bases and J by 5 bases, and 11 bases separated the two germline ends. CDR1 and CDR2 from the germline V gene are KGHDR and SFDVKD. The CDR3 spans 13 residues. CDR3 protein: CATSVGGTYGYTF. In DNA form, the CDR3 reads TGTGCCACCAGTGTCGGGGGTACTTATGGCTACACCTTC.

The rearrangement joins TRBV6-1 to TRBJ2-1; D is possibly TRBD1 or TRBD2 (5 bases each). Trimming took 0 bases from V and 5 from J, leaving 17 bases between them. Germline CDR1 is MNHNS and CDR2 is SASEGT. The CDR3 runs 17 residues. CDR3 in DNA: TGTGCCAGCAGTGAAGCCAAGTGGATGGGGGTCCACAATGAGCAGTTCTTC. Protein product: CASSEAKWMGVHNEQFF.

This clonotype was detected only once. This chain connects TRBV20-1 to TRBJ1-5, with 7 bases lining up with TRBD1. J lost 3 bases, V lost 6 bases, and 8 bases had no gene match. This CDR3 is built from 14 residues. Germline values: CDR1 DFQATT, CDR2 SNEGSKA (reference sequence). This chain's CDR3 is CSAPSQGVNQPQHF. The CDR3 DNA is TGCAGTGCCCCCTCCCAGGGGGTCAATCAGCCCCAGCATTTT.

V gene TRBV7-9 combines with J gene TRBJ2-7, with 7 bases that match TRBD1. The CDR3 is 13 amino acids. Germline lookup yields CDR1 SEHNR and CDR2 FQNEAQ (reference sequence). V was clipped by 7 bases and J by 5 bases; unmatched bases: 8. DNA for the CDR3: TGTGCCAGCACCCGACAGGGAAGTCACGAGCAGTACTTC. It yields the protein CASTRQGSHEQYF.

V usage is TRBV30 and J usage is TRBJ1-5; D unresolved. CDR3 length: 14 amino acids. Between the trimmed V and J ends, which lost 3 bases and 1 base, there was a span of 10 bases. The germline gives CDR1 GTSNPN, CDR2 SVGIG (reference sequence). The CDR3 is CAWSPDTSNQPQHF. Written as DNA, the CDR3 is TGTGCCTGGAGCCCTGACACAAGCAATCAGCCCCAGCATTTT.

V usage is TRBV7-9 and J usage is TRBJ1-2; 10 bases map to TRBD1. The ends lost 5 bases at V and 2 bases at J; junction bases unmatched: 8. Germline CDR1 is SEHNR and CDR2 is FQNEAQ (reference sequence). The CDR3 runs 16 residues. Written as DNA, the CDR3 is TGTGCCAGCAGCCCGCAGGACAGGGGGTCGAACTATGGCTACACCTTC. Translation: CASSPQDRGSNYGYTF.